A selection of T cell receptor beta chains follows, all from one sample in a study of blood T cell repertoires in COVID-19. Using immunoSEQ multiplex PCR, the repertoire was profiled, and TCRdb retains in-frame clones only, with some absent. The sample has about 290,000 clones; around 85% are singletons. Sequencing input: peripheral blood. The origin of the receptors is a woman in her fifties or sixties with active or convalescent COVID-19. CDR3s include the opening cysteine and the closing phenylalanine or tryptophan. A D gene is named only where the DNA matches it firmly. Some rows have no size entry. The others give once, few or many, or a class for an expanded clone.

abundance	v_gene	d_gene	j_gene	CDR3aa	CDR3nt
NA	TRBV5-1	TRBD1	TRBJ2-1	CASSLAGTASYNEQFF	TGCGCCAGCAGCTTGGCAGGGACAGCCTCCTACAATGAGCAGTTCTTC
NA	TRBV25-1	NA	TRBJ1-1	CASSGLGGAAEAFF	TGTGCCAGCAGTGGACTTGGGGGGGCCGCTGAAGCTTTCTTT
once	TRBV6-5	NA	TRBJ1-1	CASSFGPNTEAFF	TGTGCCAGCAGTTTTGGGCCCAACACTGAAGCTTTCTTT
NA	TRBV5-4	NA	TRBJ2-5	CASSRGEGGQETQYF	TGTGCCAGCAGCAGAGGGGAGGGGGGCCAAGAGACCCAGTACTTC
NA	TRBV28	TRBD1	TRBJ2-1	CASTDRGGRYNEQFF	TGTGCCAGCACCGACAGGGGGGGCCGGTACAATGAGCAGTTCTTC
NA	TRBV7-2	NA	TRBJ2-2	CASSFWASSNTGELFF	TGTGCCAGCAGCTTTTGGGCCTCGTCGAACACCGGGGAGCTGTTTTTT
NA	TRBV6-5	TRBD2	TRBJ2-1	CAARASGYNEQFF	TGTGCCGCCCGGGCTAGCGGGTACAATGAGCAGTTCTTC
NA	TRBV5-6	TRBD2	TRBJ2-2	CASSSYLAGGLNTGELFF	TGTGCCAGCAGCTCTTACCTAGCGGGAGGGTTGAACACCGGGGAGCTGTTTTTT
NA	TRBV27	NA	TRBJ2-5	CASSLWQQETQYF	TGTGCCAGCAGTTTATGGCAACAAGAGACCCAGTACTTC
NA	TRBV7-2	TRBD2	TRBJ2-7	CASSLGWGTSGFYEQYF	TGTGCCAGCAGCTTAGGATGGGGGACTAGCGGGTTCTACGAGCAGTACTTC
NA	TRBV5-1	NA	TRBJ1-1	CASSVDRPLNTEAFF	TGCGCCAGCAGCGTTGACAGGCCCCTGAACACTGAAGCTTTCTTT
NA	TRBV11-2	TRBD1	TRBJ2-7	CASGGQREQYF	TGTGCCAGCGGGGGACAGCGCGAGCAGTACTTC
NA	TRBV6-5	TRBD2	TRBJ2-7	CASRRGGTYEQYF	TGTGCCAGCCGTCGGGGAGGGACCTACGAGCAGTACTTC
NA	TRBV7-6	NA	TRBJ1-4	CASSPRQSLNKELFF	TGTGCCAGCAGCCCCCGACAGTCCCTTAATAAAGAACTGTTTTTT
NA	TRBV3-1/TRBV3-2	TRBD2	TRBJ2-3	CASSQGGTTRTDTQYF	TGTGCCAGCAGCCAGGGCGGGACTACCCGCACAGATACGCAGTATTTT
NA	TRBV27	TRBD1	TRBJ1-2	CASSRQGAYNYGYTF	TGTGCCAGCAGCCGACAGGGGGCCTACAACTATGGCTACACCTTC
NA	TRBV28	TRBD1	TRBJ1-5	CASRHPQGSGQPQHF	TGTGCCAGCAGACACCCACAGGGGTCGGGTCAGCCCCAGCATTTT
NA	TRBV7-3	TRBD2	TRBJ2-3	CASSLISGRVPDTQYF	TGTGCCAGCAGCTTAATTAGCGGGAGGGTTCCAGATACGCAGTATTTT
NA	TRBV5-1	TRBD1	TRBJ2-5	CASSSIPGQGIQETQYF	TGCGCCAGCAGCTCTATTCCGGGACAGGGGATCCAAGAGACCCAGTACTTC
NA	TRBV9	NA	TRBJ2-7	CASSVATGTSIYEQYF	TGTGCCAGCAGCGTAGCCACCGGGACATCAATCTACGAGCAGTACTTC
few	TRBV7-8	NA	TRBJ1-2	CASSLGAGGYGYTF	TGTGCCAGCAGCTTAGGGGCAGGAGGCTATGGCTACACCTTC
NA	TRBV19	NA	TRBJ1-2	CASSGGTLVGYTF	TGTGCCAGTAGTGGCGGGACCCTCGTTGGCTACACCTTC
NA	TRBV18	NA	TRBJ2-1	CASSRELVDNEQFF	TGTGCCAGCTCTCGAGAACTTGTAGACAATGAGCAGTTCTTC